This T cell receptor beta chain was sequenced for a study of blood T cell repertoires in COVID-19. Study at large: Collection of acute and convalescent COVID-19 samples took place in the United States, Italy and Spain. The analysed material was cDNA or gDNA that came from T cells, B-cell-depleted T cells, or PBMCs.

Under the authors' procedure: Estimation of nucleated cell counts relied on the amplification of reference gene primers. Measured with immunoSEQ multiplex PCR; TCRdb has only the in-frame clones, and not every one. V, J and clone size reflect that table, while D and trimming were determined from the DNA. The repertoire includes about 60,000 clones, approximately 85% of them detected once, and approximately 3.4% sits in the top ten. The J segment lost 0 bases and the V segment lost 4 bases, leaving 3 bases of the junction unmatched. Germline CDR1 is SGHRS and CDR2 is YFSETQ. The CDR3 is made up of 14 amino acids.

This receptor was identified in a man aged 45-65 years with active COVID-19. The sequenced material came from peripheral blood. This sequence joins TRBV5-1 and TRBJ1-1, with 7 positions matching TRBD1. CDR3 nucleotide sequence: TGCGCCAGCAGCACCGGGACAGTGAACACTGAAGCTTTCTTT. Amino acid sequence: CASSTGTVNTEAFF.